This entry is about one T cell receptor (beta chain). The antigen remains undetermined. Germline assignment: CDR1 MNHEY and CDR2 SVGAGI. V shed 2 bases and J shed 8 bases, with 21 bases lying between them. The CDR3 is 16 residues long. This specimen belongs to a study of a mutant IDH1 vaccine in newly diagnosed glioma. Time point described: week 23, last vaccination. In every dose of vaccine, 300 ug of mutant IDH1 20-mer peptide was given alongside topical imiquimod. Profiling relied on immunoSEQ multiplex PCR, and the TCRdb table lists in-frame clones only, not all of them. The table has 55,000 or so clones, over 70% seen once; the top ten hold 6.2%.

The sequencing here drew on PBMCs, taken from a glioma patient whose treatment included an IDH1 peptide vaccine. The source is a man between 40 and 49 years old with glioma. The chain employs TRBV6-5 and TRBJ1-2; D is ambiguous. The CDR3 region has the DNA TGTGCCAGCAGTTACACCCGGTCGGGCACGGCCAAAGGCTACACCTTC. It is translated as CASSYTRSGTAKGYTF.